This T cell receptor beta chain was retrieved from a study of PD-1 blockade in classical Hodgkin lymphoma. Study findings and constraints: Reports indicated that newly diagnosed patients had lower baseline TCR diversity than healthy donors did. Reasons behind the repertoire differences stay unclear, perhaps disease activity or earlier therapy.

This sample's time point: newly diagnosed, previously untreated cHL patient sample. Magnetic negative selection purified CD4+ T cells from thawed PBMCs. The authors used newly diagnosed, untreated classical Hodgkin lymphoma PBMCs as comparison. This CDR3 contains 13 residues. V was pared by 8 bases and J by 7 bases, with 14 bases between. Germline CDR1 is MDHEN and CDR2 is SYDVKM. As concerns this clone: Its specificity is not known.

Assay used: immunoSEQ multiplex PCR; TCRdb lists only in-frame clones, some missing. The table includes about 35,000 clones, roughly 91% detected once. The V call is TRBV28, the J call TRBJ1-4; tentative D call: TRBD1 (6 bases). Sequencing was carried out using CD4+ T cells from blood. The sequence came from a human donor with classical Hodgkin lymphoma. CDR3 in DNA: TGTGCCAGCGTAACAGGGATGGGTGAAAAACTGTTTTTT. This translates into CASVTGMGEKLFF. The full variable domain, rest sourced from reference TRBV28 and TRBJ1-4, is DVKVTQSSRYLVKRTGEKVFLECVQDMDHENMFWYRQDPGLGLRLIYFSYDVKMKEKGDIPEGYSVSREKKERFSLILESASTNQTSMYLCASVTGMGEKLFFGSGTQLSVL.